The 5 T cell receptor beta chains below were found in one sample sequenced in a study of T cells in Graves' hyperthyroidism and ophthalmopathy. RNA transcripts served as the template for amplifying TCR beta CDR3 regions. Using the HTBI primer set, a first-round RT-PCR was run on the TCR CDR3. TCRdb reprocessed the multiplex PCR reads with MiXCR, giving one entry per CDR3 protein. The sample consists of around 580,000 distinct CDR3 sequences, over 15% of them appearing once. Sequencing was performed on blood. These receptor sequences come from a woman younger than 30 with Graves' hyperthyroidism.

The chain is built from TRBV12-3 or TRBV12-4 and TRBJ1-1; D remains unclear. V was trimmed by 3 bases and J by 1 base, leaving 12 bases between them. CDR3 length: 15 amino acids. CDR3 sequence: CASSLARPPNTEAFF. CDR3 sequence (DNA): TGTGCCAGCAGTTTGGCAAGGCCTCCGAACACTGAAGCTTTCTTT.

This clonotype was seen a few times. This chain links TRBV10-1 with TRBJ2-7; 7 nucleotides line up with TRBD2. The CDR3 length is 13 residues. CDR1 is WNHNN and CDR2 is SYGVQD in the germline V gene (reference sequence). The J segment lost 7 bases and the V segment lost 0 bases, leaving 3 bases of the junction unmatched. The DNA for the CDR3 is TGCGCCAGCAGTGAGTCGCCCGGGAGGGAGCAGTACTTC. Translating gives CASSESPGREQYF.

In its sample, this clonotype was seen many times. J is TRBJ2-7 and V is TRBV11-2; TRBD2 aligns across 8 bases. From germline, CDR1 is SGHAT and CDR2 FQNNGV. The V and J ends lost 1 base and 5 bases, in that order; junction bases with no gene match: 4. The CDR3 sequence is 14 residues long. CDR3 nucleotides: TGTGCCAGCAGCTTAGCCGGGGGGGCCAACGAGCAGTACTTC. As protein: CASSLAGGANEQYF.

V usage is TRBV7-9 and J usage is TRBJ1-1, with D possibly TRBD1 on 5 matching bases. Germline assignment: CDR1 SEHNR and CDR2 FQNEAQ (reference sequence). The length of the CDR3 is 16 residues. Trimming stripped 5 bases from V and 2 bases from J, with 18 bases between. CDR3 sequence (DNA): TGTGCCAGCAGCCAAAACCCGACAGCCGTAAACACTGAAGCTTTCTTT. Translated, it gives CASSQNPTAVNTEAFF. Full variable domain (outside the CDR3, taken from reference TRBV7-9 and TRBJ1-1): DTGVSQNPRHKITKRGQNVTFRCDPISEHNRLYWYRQTLGQGPEFLTYFQNEAQLEKSRLLSDRFSAERPKGSFSTLEIQRTEQGDSAMYLCASSQNPTAVNTEAFFGQGTRLTVV.

The chain carries TRBV3-1 and TRBJ2-3; 8 nucleotides match TRBD2. V lost 1 base to trimming and J lost 0 bases; unmatched junction nucleotides: 9. The CDR3 contains 18 residues. Germline CDR1 and CDR2: LGHDT and YNNKEL (reference sequence). The CDR3 DNA reads TGTGCCAGCAGCCAAGTAACCCAACTAGCGGCTAGCACAGATACGCAGTATTTT. Its protein product is CASSQVTQLAASTDTQYF.